This entry concerns a single TCR beta chain. This clonotype was observed at least ten times. This receptor's antigen is unknown. No much larger clone is present one base from it, and per-base qualities are unavailable. As encoded in the germline V gene (reference sequence), CDR1 is SEHNR while CDR2 is FQNEAQ. V lost 4 bases and J lost 2 bases, and the count of bases not matched to a germline gene is 3. The CDR3, from cysteine to phenylalanine, totals 14 residues. Only CDR3 DNA remains: 42 bases, in frame from the first base. The data belong to a study of CD8 T cells in ankylosing spondylitis (dated by TCRdb to the late 2010s). Looking at the study overall: To find TCR variants linked to disease, the study profiled T cell receptor beta repertoires in ankylosing spondylitis patients and healthy donors. The full study cohort was made up of about two dozen ankylosing spondylitis patients and roughly 100 healthy donors. Peripheral blood samples were taken, and synovial fluid was additionally collected from ankylosing spondylitis patients. Findings and caveats that apply to the study as a whole: A TCR beta motif made up of several highly homologous amino acid variants appeared to be characteristic of blood from ankylosing spondylitis patients. The disease-linked clones were reported to be significantly enriched in matched synovial fluid samples from ankylosing spondylitis patients. Some motif variants had previously been reported in the synovial fluid and blood of reactive arthritis patients, which suggests shared mechanisms of disease initiation. The disease-linked clones showed a CD8+ phenotype and occurred at relatively low frequencies in peripheral blood.

The sequencer was an Illumina HiSeq 2500. Quantitative 5'-RACE with molecular barcodes was the method used to prepare the TCR beta libraries. Per the source publication's procedure: A new computational method, built on a probabilistic model of VDJ rearrangement, was used to identify disease-linked TCR variants. TCRdb trimmed public reads at Q25 via fastp, called clones via MiXCR and kept in-frame beta chains. Every entry covers one CDR3 protein and lists the most common genes and DNA from its rows. The V and J calls here are based on TCRdb, not the publication. In this sample the table shows roughly 250,000 distinct CDR3 sequences, around 7.8% of which occur a single time. Approximately 6.3% of the sample comes from the top ten.

This chain joins TRBV7-9 to TRBJ2-7; 9 junctional bases match TRBD1. The sequence derives from a male donor with ankylosing spondylitis or in good health (not recorded which). Sequences were obtained from blood, either unsorted or a sorted T cell fraction (not recorded which). In nucleotide form, the sequence is TGTGCCAGCAGCTGGACAGGGGAGACCTACGAGCAGTACTTC. Its product reads: CASSWTGETYEQYF.